This TCR beta chain was recorded in a study of blood T cell repertoires in COVID-19. This clone has only a few counts. Profiling relied on immunoSEQ multiplex PCR, and the TCRdb table lists in-frame clones only, not all of them. The table has approximately 150,000 clones, roughly 82% seen once; the top ten hold approximately 8.7%. Per the germline V gene, CDR1 is WNHNN and CDR2 is SYGVQD (reference sequence). The V end was cut by 0 bases, the J end by 5 bases, with 5 bases between. CDR3 length equals 13 residues. This clonotype was sampled from a woman aged 70 to 79 with acute or convalescent COVID-19. Sequencing was performed on peripheral blood. The chain is built from TRBV10-1 and TRBJ2-1; possible D gene TRBD2, 5 bases. As DNA, the CDR3 is TGCGCCAGCAGTGAGTCCGGGGACAATGAGCAGTTCTTC. Its protein is CASSESGDNEQFF.